This TCR beta chain was profiled in a study of blood T cell repertoires in COVID-19 (TCRdb year 2020). A note on the overall study: The collaborator samples originated in the United States, Italy and Spain and spanned the acute and convalescent phases of COVID-19. The prospective study material was composed of cDNA or gDNA derived from T cells, B-cell-depleted T cells, or PBMCs. Subjects who had been exposed to COVID-19, were actively infected with it, or had recovered from it provided the deeply sampled blood TCRbeta repertoires that made up the dataset. A freely available public database, intended as a resource for researchers studying the immune response to SARS-CoV-2, is where the repertoires were released. The samples were drawn from two sources: the first 160 participants of the ongoing ImmuneRACE study, and 1,254 subjects contributed by 6 global collaborators. The sample metadata nearly always contained a de-identified subject ID, COVID-19 status, age in years and sex. Where HLA class I and class II types were available, the types were taken from metadata supplied by the sample provider, not from assay-based typing. What the study reported, not specific to this receptor: Clinical and demographic metadata were provided uncurated, with the amount varying by source and participant.

The immunoSEQ Assay, a bias-controlled multiplex PCR, was used to amplify TCRbeta CDR3 regions from genomic DNA. Concerning the study's data processing: Within the assay, amplification of reference gene primers was used to estimate how many nucleated cells each sample contained. To quantify the absolute abundance of each unique TCRbeta CDR3 rearrangement, sequence reads were collapsed and filtered. For each sample, productive Simpson clonality was calculated as the square root of Simpson's diversity index across productive rearrangements. Imported from immuneACCESS, the table was reduced by TCRdb to in-frame sequences with V and J called. These copies leave out some clones; in studies compared against another copy, an unresolved V gene accounts for under half, and the cause of the remainder is not known. V, J and clone size derive from that table, while D and trimming were established from the DNA sequence. The table for this sample lists under 300,000 clones; roughly nine tenths of them were counted only once. The top ten clones comprise 1.7% of the sample.

This clone was observed once. Its recognized antigen is unknown. Base-call qualities are not available, and no considerably larger clone is one nucleotide away. Trimming removed 2 bases from V and 8 bases from J; the gene matches leave 5 bases unexplained. The CDR3 spans 16 residues, from the cysteine through the phenylalanine. Of all the DNA, just the CDR3 is kept, 48 bases in frame from base 1. The germline V gene supplies CDR1 WSHSY and CDR2 SAAADI. Participants in the prospective study were enrolled through a virtual design, were aged 18 to 89 years, and lived in 24 United States geographic areas. In the prospective study, participants were assigned to cohorts based on the clinical history participants reported in a screening survey and a study questionnaire. Recovered participants in ImmuneRACE Cohort 3 were defined as having two consecutive negative NP/OP PCR tests, clearance from a healthcare professional, or resolution of symptoms. Each participant in the prospective study had whole blood, serum and a nasopharyngeal or oropharyngeal swab collected by mobile phlebotomists. Prospective study participants could optionally give additional blood draws and questionnaires over an approximately 2-month period. Prospective study blood samples were shipped either frozen or at room temperature before DNA extraction.

The source material was PBMCs or T cells enriched from blood (not recorded which). The chain is assembled from TRBV10-2 and TRBJ1-6, and TRBD1 matches 11 of the central bases. This sequence was found in a woman between 40 and 50 years old who had recovered from COVID-19. The bases are TGCGCCAGCAGTGAGCACTTGGGACAGGGGGATTCACCCCTCCACTTT. The translation is CASSEHLGQGDSPLHF.